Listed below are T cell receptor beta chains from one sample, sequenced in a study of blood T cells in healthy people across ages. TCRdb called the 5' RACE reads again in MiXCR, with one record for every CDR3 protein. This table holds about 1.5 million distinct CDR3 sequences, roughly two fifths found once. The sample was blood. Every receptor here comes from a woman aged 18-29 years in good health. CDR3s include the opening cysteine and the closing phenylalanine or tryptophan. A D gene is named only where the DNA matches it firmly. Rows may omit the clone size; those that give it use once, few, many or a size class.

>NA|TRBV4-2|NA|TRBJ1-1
TGTGCCAGCAGCTCTCGGGCCTTTAGGATGAACACTGAAGCTTTCTTT
CASSSRAFRMNTEAFF
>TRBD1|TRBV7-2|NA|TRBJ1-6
TGTGCCAGCAGACTGGGACAGGATCGGTATAATTCACCCCTCCACTTT
CASRLGQDRYNSPLHF
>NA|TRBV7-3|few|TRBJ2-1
TGTGCCAGCAGCTTAGAGGGAGGAGCCAATGAGCAGTTCTTC
CASSLEGGANEQFF
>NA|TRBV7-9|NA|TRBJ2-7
TGTGCCAGCAGCTTACTGGGGCGAGAGTACGAGCAGTACTTC
CASSLLGREYEQYF
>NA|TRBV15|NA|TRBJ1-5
TGTGCCACCAGCAGGCTCCCCGGGTATAGCAATCAGCCCCAGCATTTT
CATSRLPGYSNQPQHF
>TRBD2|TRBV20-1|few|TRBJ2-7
TGCAGTGCTAGAGATTTCCAGCGGGGGGCCACCTACGAGCAGTACTTC
CSARDFQRGATYEQYF
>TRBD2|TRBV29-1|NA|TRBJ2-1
TGCAGCTTTTACGCGGGACTAGCGAGTGAGCAGTTCTTC
CSFYAGLASEQFF
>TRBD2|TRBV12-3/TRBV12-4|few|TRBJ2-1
TGTGCCAGCAGTCTCTCGGGCAGGGGACTAGCGGGAGTCTCCTACAATGAGCAGTTCTTC
CASSLSGRGLAGVSYNEQFF
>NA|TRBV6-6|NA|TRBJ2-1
TGTGCCAGCAGTTACTCGGGGGGTTCCAATGAGCAGTTCTTC
CASSYSGGSNEQFF
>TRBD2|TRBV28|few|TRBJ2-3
TGTGCCAGCAGTTTATGGGATAGCGGGAGCACAGATACGCAGTATTTT
CASSLWDSGSTDTQYF
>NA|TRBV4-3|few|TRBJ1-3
TGCGCCAGCAGCCAAGGCCGGGTAGAGGGAAACACCATATATTTT
CASSQGRVEGNTIYF
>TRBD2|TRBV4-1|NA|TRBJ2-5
TGCGCCAGCAGCCGAAGAGGGACTATCCAAGAGACCCAGTACTTC
CASSRRGTIQETQYF
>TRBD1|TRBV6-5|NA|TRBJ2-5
TGTGCCAGCAGTAGACGGACAGGGTCAGAGACCCAGTACTTC
CASSRRTGSETQYF
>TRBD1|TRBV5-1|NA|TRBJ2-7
TGCGCCAGCAGGAAACACACAGGGGACGGGCACGAGCAGTACTTC
CASRKHTGDGHEQYF
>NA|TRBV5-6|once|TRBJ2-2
TGTGCCAGCAGCCCCGACGTTTGGGTAAACACCGGGGAGCTGTTTTTT
CASSPDVWVNTGELFF
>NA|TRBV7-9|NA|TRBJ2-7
TGTGCCAGCAGCCAGGCGTCGCGGTCAGACAGTCAAAGAACCTACGAGCAGTACTTC
CASSQASRSDSQRTYEQYF
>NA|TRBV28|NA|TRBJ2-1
TGTGCCAGCAGTTTGTGGGAGTACAGCAATGAGCAGTTCTTC
CASSLWEYSNEQFF
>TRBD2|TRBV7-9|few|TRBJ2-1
TGTGCCAGCAGCTTAGAGGGACTAGGGCATCATGAGCAGTTCTTC
CASSLEGLGHHEQFF
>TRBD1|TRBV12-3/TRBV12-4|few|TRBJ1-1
TGTGCCAGCAGTGACAGGGGAATCTTGGACACTGAAGCTTTCTTT
CASSDRGILDTEAFF
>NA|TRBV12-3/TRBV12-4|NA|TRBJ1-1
TGTGCCAGCAGTTCCACCGGGGGGGTCAACACTGAAGCTTTCTTT
CASSSTGGVNTEAFF
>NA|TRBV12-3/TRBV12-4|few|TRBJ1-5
TGTGCCAGCAGTTTGCGGGGAGGAGCGATTCAGCCCCAGCATTTT
CASSLRGGAIQPQHF
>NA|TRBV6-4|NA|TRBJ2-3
TGTGCCAGCAGTGACTCTTGGGGAAGAACAGATACGCAGTATTTT
CASSDSWGRTDTQYF
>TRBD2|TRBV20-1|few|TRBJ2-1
TGCAGTGCTAAATTTCTGGCGGGAGGGCTTAGTGTTTTCAGTTTTCTCTCCTACAATGAGCAGTTCTTC
CSAKFLAGGLSVFSFLSYNEQFF
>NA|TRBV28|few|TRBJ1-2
TGTGCCAGCAGTTTTTGGCTTCGTGAACGGGGAGGCTACACCTTC
CASSFWLRERGGYTF
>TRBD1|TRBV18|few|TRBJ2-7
TGTGCCAGCTCACCGGGACAGGGCATTACCTACGAGCAGTACTTC
CASSPGQGITYEQYF
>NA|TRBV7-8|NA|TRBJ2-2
TGTGCCAGCAGCTTAGGTTATGGAGGGGACACCGGGGAGCTGTTTTTT
CASSLGYGGDTGELFF
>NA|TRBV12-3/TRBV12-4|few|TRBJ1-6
TGTGCCAGCAGTTTAAGGGGGGTTGGCTATAATTCACCCCTCCACTTT
CASSLRGVGYNSPLHF
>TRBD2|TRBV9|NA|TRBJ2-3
TGTGCCAGCAGCGTAGAGACAAGAAGCGGGGGGTTCACAGATACGCAGTATTTT
CASSVETRSGGFTDTQYF
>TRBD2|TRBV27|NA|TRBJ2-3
TGTGCCAGCAGTTTTCTGACTAGCGAGACAGATACGCAGTATTTT
CASSFLTSETDTQYF
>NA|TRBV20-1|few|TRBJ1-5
TGCAGTGCTAGAGGGACAGAGGGTTATCAGCCCCAGCATTTT
CSARGTEGYQPQHF
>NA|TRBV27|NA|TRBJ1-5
TGTGCCAGCAGTTTATCGAACAGCAATCAGCCCCAGCATTTT
CASSLSNSNQPQHF
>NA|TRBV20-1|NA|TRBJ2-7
TGCAGTGCTAGACAGGGGACCTTCTACGAGCAGTACTTC
CSARQGTFYEQYF
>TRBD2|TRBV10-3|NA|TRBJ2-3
TGTGCCATCAGTGTACTAGCGGGGGCTACTAGCACAGATACGCAGTATTTT
CAISVLAGATSTDTQYF
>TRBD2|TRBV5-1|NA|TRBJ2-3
TGCGCCAGCACGGGGGGGATCTCAGATACGCAGTATTTT
CASTGGISDTQYF
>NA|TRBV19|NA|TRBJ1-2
TGTGCCACTTACAGTGATGGCTACACCTTC
CATYSDGYTF
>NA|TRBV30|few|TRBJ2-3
TGTGCCTGGAGTGAGAGCACAGATACGCAGTATTTT
CAWSESTDTQYF
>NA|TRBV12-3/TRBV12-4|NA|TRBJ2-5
TGTGCCAGCAGTACCTCATCAGAAGGGAGACAAGAGACCCAGTACTTC
CASSTSSEGRQETQYF
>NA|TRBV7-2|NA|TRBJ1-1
TGTGCCAGCAGCTTAGGAAGGGTTTTCACTGAAGCTTTCTTT
CASSLGRVFTEAFF
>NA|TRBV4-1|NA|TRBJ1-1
TGCGCCAGCAGCCAAGCCTCCGGAAACTTGAACACTGAAGCTTTCTTT
CASSQASGNLNTEAFF
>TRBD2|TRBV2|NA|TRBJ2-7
TGTGCCAGCAGTGATGTTTTAGCGGGGGACTCCTACGAGCAGTACTTC
CASSDVLAGDSYEQYF
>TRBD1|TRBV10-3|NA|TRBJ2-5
TGTGCCTCGAAGGGGGCAGGGACAGGGGCCAACAATGAGCAGTACTTC
CASKGAGTGANNEQYF
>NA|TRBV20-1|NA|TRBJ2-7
TGCAGTGCTAGAGATACCCGATTGCCCTCCTACGAGCAGTACTTC
CSARDTRLPSYEQYF
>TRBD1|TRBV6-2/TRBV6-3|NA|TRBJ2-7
TGTGCCAGCAGTCAAGACAGGGAGTTCTACGAGCAGTACTTC
CASSQDREFYEQYF
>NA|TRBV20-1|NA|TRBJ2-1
TGCAGTGCAACCTTACAGAGCTCCTACAATGAGCAGTTCTTC
CSATLQSSYNEQFF
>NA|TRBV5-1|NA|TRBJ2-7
TGCGCCAGCAGCTTGGCCTCGGACACCTATTCCTACGAGCAGTACTTC
CASSLASDTYSYEQYF
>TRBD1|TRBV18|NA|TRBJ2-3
TGTGCCAGCTCACCTGACAGGGTGGAAGATACGCAGTATTTT
CASSPDRVEDTQYF
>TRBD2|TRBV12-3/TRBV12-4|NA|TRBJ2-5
TGTGCCAGCAGTTTACCGGGACTAGCGGGAGAGACCCAGTACTTC
CASSLPGLAGETQYF
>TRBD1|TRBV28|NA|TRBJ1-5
TGTGCCAGCAGACAGACAGGGGCCCAGCCCCAGCATTTT
CASRQTGAQPQHF
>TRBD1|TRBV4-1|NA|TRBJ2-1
TGCGCCAGCAGCCATCACCTGGGACAGGGGGCGCGAATTGAGCAGTTCTTC
CASSHHLGQGARIEQFF
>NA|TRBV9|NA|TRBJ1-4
TGTGCCAGCAGCGTGGGATGGGGTAATGAAAAACTGTTTTTT
CASSVGWGNEKLFF
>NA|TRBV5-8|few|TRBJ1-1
TGTGCCAGCGCAGAAGGAAGGAACCCATCTACGAACACTGAAGCTTTCTTT
CASAEGRNPSTNTEAFF
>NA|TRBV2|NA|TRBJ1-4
TGTGCCAGTAACGTCCCAGGAGGCGATGAAAAACTGTTTTTT
CASNVPGGDEKLFF
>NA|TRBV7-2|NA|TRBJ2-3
TGTGCCAGCAGCTCTGACTCGCGCTGGGATACGCAGTATTTT
CASSSDSRWDTQYF
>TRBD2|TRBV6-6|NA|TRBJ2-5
TGTGCCAGCAGTTACCCACTAGCGGGAGGGGGTAATGAGCAGTACTTC
CASSYPLAGGGNEQYF
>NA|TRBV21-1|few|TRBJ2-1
TGTGCCAGCAGAATCAAGGATCCGGAGGGGACTACAAGGGATGAGCAGTTCTTC
CASRIKDPEGTTRDEQFF